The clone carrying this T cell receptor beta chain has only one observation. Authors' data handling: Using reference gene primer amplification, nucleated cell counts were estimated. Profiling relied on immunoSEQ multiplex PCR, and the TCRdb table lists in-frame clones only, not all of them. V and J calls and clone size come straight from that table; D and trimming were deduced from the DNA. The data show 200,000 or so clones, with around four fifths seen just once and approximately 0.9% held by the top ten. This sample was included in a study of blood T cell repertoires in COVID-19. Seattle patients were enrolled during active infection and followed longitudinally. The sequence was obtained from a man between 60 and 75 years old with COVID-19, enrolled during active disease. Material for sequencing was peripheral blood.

The DNA for the CDR3 is TGCGCCAGCAGCTCTGGCAGCTCTGGGGCCAACGTCCTGACTTTC. It specifies CASSSGSSGANVLTF. The J gene is TRBJ2-6, the V gene TRBV5-1, with D hard to call. CDR1 is SGHRS, CDR2 YFSETQ, per germline. This CDR3 contains 15 residues. Trimming stripped 3 bases from V and 0 bases from J, with 7 bases between.